The 32 T cell receptor beta chains below come from one sample, sequenced in a study of blood T cell repertoires in COVID-19. Measured with immunoSEQ multiplex PCR; TCRdb has only the in-frame clones, and not every one. In the table there are 45,000 to 65,000 clones, 90% to 95% of which are singletons. The sample consisted of peripheral blood. The receptors come from a woman aged 80 or over with acute or convalescent COVID-19.

This chain's CDR3 is CASSFRGNGYTF. The CDR3 DNA reads as TGTGCCAGCAGCTTCCGAGGGAATGGCTACACCTTC. The rearrangement uses TRBV11-1 and TRBJ1-2; D not certain. Trimming removed 3 bases from V and 6 bases from J, with 8 bases in between. CDR1 is SGHAT and CDR2 is FQDESV in the germline V gene (reference sequence). The CDR3 runs 12 residues.

The chain carries TRBV3-1 (or the pseudogene TRBV3-2) and TRBJ1-6; 8 nucleotides agree with TRBD1. Looked up from germline, CDR1 is LGHDT and CDR2 is YNNKEL (reference sequence). J lost 10 bases, V lost 4 bases, and 12 bases had no gene match. The CDR3 sequence is 16 residues long. CDR3 protein: CASSPHGQGRGSPLHF. The CDR3 DNA follows: TGTGCCAGCAGCCCCCATGGACAGGGAAGAGGATCACCCCTCCACTTT.

The V gene is TRBV6-6, the J gene TRBJ1-1; 8 bases agree with TRBD1. Trimming at V came to 8 bases and at J to 1 base, leaving 12 bases not matched to a gene. The CDR3 totals 16 residues. Germline CDR1 reads MNHNY; CDR2 reads SVGAGI (reference sequence). CDR3 in amino acids: CASGLDQGARNTEAFF. Here the CDR3 DNA reads TGTGCCAGCGGCCTCGATCAGGGGGCGCGGAACACTGAAGCTTTCTTT.

The chain carries TRBV30 and TRBJ1-4; D gene unclear. Germline lookup yields CDR1 GTSNPN and CDR2 SVGIG (reference sequence). Trimming cost V 0 bases and J 11 bases, with 7 bases left between them. The CDR3 is 11 amino acids. The CDR3 is CAWSVAGKLFF. The CDR3 region has the DNA TGTGCCTGGAGTGTAGCGGGGAAACTGTTTTTT.

The rearrangement joins TRBV10-3 to TRBJ2-5; TRBD2 is a possible D gene (5 bases). This CDR3 has 16 amino acids. V lost 2 bases and J 2 bases, leaving 15 bases between the germline ends. CDR1 is ENHRY, CDR2 SYGVKD, per germline. The CDR3 region has the DNA TGTGCCATCAGTGAGGGTATAGCGCCGGGGCAAGAGACCCAGTACTTC. As protein: CAISEGIAPGQETQYF.

The chain carries TRBV5-8 and TRBJ2-1; D not resolved. The CDR3 spans 9 residues. V was trimmed by 7 bases and J by 9 bases, leaving 5 bases between them. Germline loops: CDR1 SGHTS, CDR2 YDEGEE. The CDR3, as DNA: TGTGCCAGCTCGCGTGAGCAGTTCTTC. Its protein is CASSREQFF.

The chain combines TRBV5-1 with TRBJ1-3, with D perhaps TRBD1 (6 bases). The CDR3 consists of 14 residues. V was trimmed by 3 bases and J by 2 bases, leaving 9 bases between them. Looked up from germline, CDR1 is SGHRS and CDR2 is YFSETQ. CDR3 amino acids: CASSSGVAGNTIYF. The CDR3 DNA reads TGCGCCAGCAGCTCAGGGGTGGCTGGAAACACCATATATTTT.

This clone was seen only once. V gene TRBV19 combines with J gene TRBJ1-1; TRBD1 agrees at 9 bases. Germline trimming cut 7 bases from V and 4 bases from J; bases unmatched to any gene: 7. This CDR3 has 14 amino acids. Per germline, CDR1 LNHDA and CDR2 SQIVND (reference sequence). The CDR3 coding sequence is TGTGCCAGTATCAACGGACAGGGGCGCACTGAAGCTTTCTTT. It specifies CASINGQGRTEAFF.

This rearrangement joins TRBV30 to TRBJ2-1, with TRBD2 identical over 7 bases. This CDR3 comprises 15 residues. The germline V gene encodes CDR1 GTSNPN and CDR2 SVGIG (reference sequence). Unmatched junction bases numbered 10, after V lost 2 bases and J lost 6 bases. The CDR3, as DNA: TGTGCCTGGAGTCCGGGACTAATAACTCCCAATGAGCAGTTCTTC. Translation gives CAWSPGLITPNEQFF.

The chain carries TRBV24-1 and TRBJ2-2, with TRBD2 matching 7 bases. The junction had 6 bases not matched to a gene; V was cut back by 8 bases and J by 4 bases. Germline CDR1 KGHDR, CDR2 SFDVKD. This CDR3 spans 14 amino acids. The CDR3 DNA sequence: TGTGCCACCAATCTAGCGGAGTCCACCGGGGAGCTGTTTTTT. Its translation: CATNLAESTGELFF.

The chain is built from TRBV7-9 and TRBJ1-2; 8 positions match TRBD1. This CDR3 is built from 13 residues. CDR1 and CDR2 (germline): SEHNR, FQNEAQ (reference sequence). The V segment lost 3 bases and the J segment 12 bases; nucleotides outside the gene matches: 9. The DNA of the CDR3 is TGTGCCAGCAGCTTCCCAGGACAGGGAGTACACACCTTC. It translates to CASSFPGQGVHTF. Using reference TRBV7-9 and TRBJ1-2 for the parts outside the CDR3, the full variable domain is DTGVSQNPRHKITKRGQNVTFRCDPISEHNRLYWYRQTLGQGPEFLTYFQNEAQLEKSRLLSDRFSAERPKGSFSTLEIQRTEQGDSAMYLCASSFPGQGVHTFGSGTRLTVV.

This chain's CDR3 is CASSYYGTSTDTQYF. The CDR3 bases are TGTGCCAGCAGTTACTACGGTACTAGCACAGATACGCAGTATTTT. J is TRBJ2-3 and V is TRBV6-6; no firm D call. The CDR3 totals 15 residues. The germline V gene encodes CDR1 MNHNY and CDR2 SVGAGI (reference sequence). V was clipped by 1 base and J by 0 bases, with 8 bases between them.

This rearrangement joins TRBV5-1 to TRBJ2-7; possibly TRBD2 for D (6 bases). The CDR3 loop spans 15 amino acids. V dropped 3 bases and J dropped 0 bases, with 13 bases sitting between them. Germline CDR1 reads SGHRS; CDR2 reads YFSETQ. The chain's CDR3 is CASSSSSGSSYEQYF. The CDR3 region has the DNA TGCGCCAGCAGCTCCAGCTCCGGGAGCTCCTACGAGCAGTACTTC.

This chain links TRBV5-1 with TRBJ2-5; 9 bases fit TRBD1. The CDR3 is 14 residues long. Germline-derived CDR1 and CDR2 are SGHRS and YFSETQ. With V trimmed by 4 bases and J by 2 bases, 3 bases remained unmatched. The CDR3 reads CASSIGTGQETQYF. In nucleotides, the CDR3 is TGCGCCAGCAGCATTGGGACAGGGCAAGAGACCCAGTACTTC. Filled out from reference TRBV5-1 and TRBJ2-5, the complete variable domain reads KAGVTQTPRYLIKTRGQQVTLSCSPISGHRSVSWYQQTPGQGLQFLFEYFSETQRNKGNFPGRFSGRQFSNSRSEMNVSTLELGDSALYLCASSIGTGQETQYFGPGTRLLVL.

The rearrangement uses TRBV10-3 and TRBJ2-7, with a tentative D call TRBD2 (6 bases). Germline V lookup: CDR1 ENHRY, CDR2 SYGVKD. There are 14 residues in the CDR3. Trimming removed 4 bases from V and 3 bases from J, with 13 bases in between. CDR3 bases: TGTGCCATCAGTGGGGCAAGGAGGGGCTACGAGCAGTACTTC. Translated, it gives CAISGARRGYEQYF.

This rearrangement joins TRBV19 to TRBJ2-7, with 7 bases aligning to TRBD1. The CDR3 has 13 residues. The germline V gene encodes CDR1 LNHDA and CDR2 SQIVND (reference sequence). J gave up 2 bases and V 4 bases, and 2 bases lay outside the gene matches. In nucleotides, the CDR3 is TGTGCCAGTAGTAAAGACAGGGCCTACGAGCAGTACTTC. This encodes CASSKDRAYEQYF.

This clone came up once. J is TRBJ1-6 and V is TRBV18; 9 bases match TRBD1. Germline V gene data show CDR1 as KGHSH and CDR2 as LQKENI. The CDR3 loop spans 16 amino acids. The V segment lost 0 bases and the J segment 7 bases; nucleotides outside the gene matches: 4. This CDR3 is CASSPPGQGYNSPLHF. For the CDR3, the DNA is TGTGCCAGCTCACCACCGGGACAGGGATACAATTCACCCCTCCACTTT.

This clone was detected once. The CDR3 region has the DNA TGTGCCAGCAGCTTAGGACTAGCGGGAGAGGCAGGGAGCACAGATACGCAGTATTTT. Amino acid sequence: CASSLGLAGEAGSTDTQYF. The rearrangement joins TRBV7-6 to TRBJ2-3, with 12 bases that match TRBD2. V shed 1 base and J 0 bases; nucleotides not matched to a gene: 8. CDR1 is SGHVS, CDR2 FNYEAQ, per germline. The CDR3 has 19 residues.

The rearrangement uses TRBV6-5 and TRBJ1-5, with D possibly TRBD1 on 5 matching bases. Germline V gives CDR1 MNHEY, CDR2 SVGAGI. The V gene lost 5 bases and the J gene lost 0 bases, with 11 bases spanning the gap. The CDR3 sequence is 15 residues long. The CDR3 DNA follows: TGTGCCAGCAGTCCTGGACATCATAGCAATCAGCCCCAGCATTTT. Translated: CASSPGHHSNQPQHF.

J is TRBJ1-6 and V is TRBV19; 9 nucleotides agree with TRBD1. The CDR3 loop spans 16 amino acids. V gave up 5 bases and J gave up 7 bases; unmatched junction bases: 9. CDR1 is LNHDA, CDR2 SQIVND, per germline (reference sequence). The CDR3 DNA is TGTGCCAGTAGTCGAAGACAGGGGGTTCGGAATTCACCCCTCCACTTT. Its translation: CASSRRQGVRNSPLHF.

This sequence joins TRBV10-3 and TRBJ2-4; a weak D match, TRBD2 (6 bases). The CDR3 length is 13 residues. Germline lookup yields CDR1 ENHRY and CDR2 SYGVKD. Trimming took 9 bases from V and 3 from J, leaving 12 bases between them. The CDR3 sequence: CAMGGTDKNIQYF. The CDR3 DNA follows: TGTGCCATGGGCGGGACTGACAAAAACATTCAGTACTTC.

This clone was seen a handful of times. This chain links TRBV20-1 with TRBJ2-3, with 10 bases fitting TRBD2. Per the germline V gene, CDR1 is DFQATT and CDR2 is SNEGSKA (reference sequence). Trimming removed 3 bases from V and 5 bases from J; junction bases left unmatched: 8. The CDR3 has 15 amino acids. The CDR3 here is CSASEREGRGDTQYF. For the CDR3, the DNA is TGCAGTGCTAGTGAGCGGGAGGGCCGTGGAGATACGCAGTATTTT.

The rearrangement links TRBV3-1 (or the pseudogene TRBV3-2) to TRBJ2-2; 9 positions agree with TRBD1. The CDR3 is 17 amino acids. The germline V gene has CDR1 LGHDT and CDR2 YNNKEL (reference sequence). The J segment lost 5 bases and the V segment lost 0 bases, leaving 7 bases of the junction unmatched. CDR3 in DNA: TGTGCCAGCAGCCAAGACTCAAGACAGGGGGGGACCGGGGAGCTGTTTTTT. Its protein is CASSQDSRQGGTGELFF.

This sequence joins TRBV18 and TRBJ1-4, with no clear D. The CDR3 has 15 residues. Germline V CDR1 and CDR2: KGHSH, LQKENI. V lost 1 base, J lost 4 bases, and 10 bases lay in between. The CDR3 sequence: CASSPRSQHNEKLFF. For the CDR3, the DNA is TGTGCCAGCTCACCACGGTCACAGCATAATGAAAAACTGTTTTTT.

The chain is built from TRBV6-4 and TRBJ1-5; 11 positions match TRBD1. Trimming cost V 1 base and J 3 bases; bases outside gene matches: 8. CDR1 is MRHNA, CDR2 SNTAGT, per germline. The CDR3 is made up of 18 amino acids. The DNA of the CDR3 is TGTGCCAGCAGTGACTTCAGGACAGGGGGCCACCCCAATCAGCCCCAGCATTTT. Translated, it gives CASSDFRTGGHPNQPQHF.

This chain links TRBV2 with TRBJ2-5; D is ambiguous. V lost 0 bases and J 1 base, leaving 9 bases between the germline ends. There are 15 residues in the CDR3. From germline, CDR1 is SNHLY and CDR2 FYNNEI. As DNA, the CDR3 is TGTGCCAGCAGTGAAGCTAGAGGATCCCAAGAGACCCAGTACTTC. Encoded protein: CASSEARGSQETQYF.

This rearrangement joins TRBV7-2 to TRBJ1-2, with 9 nucleotides matching TRBD1. J gave up 7 bases and V 6 bases, and 9 bases lay outside the gene matches. In germline, CDR1 is SGHTA, CDR2 FQGNSA. The CDR3 loop spans 14 amino acids. As DNA, the CDR3 is TGTGCCAGCAGGACAGGACAGGGGAATGGTGGCTACACCTTC. This codes for CASRTGQGNGGYTF.

The chain links TRBV4-2 to TRBJ1-1; 8 bases agree with TRBD1. J lost 2 bases, V lost 1 base, and 18 bases had no gene match. CDR3 length: 20 residues. The V gene's germline CDR1 is LGHNA and CDR2 YNFKEQ. CDR3 region: CASSQVGTGWGGEGNTEAFF. The CDR3 DNA reads TGTGCCAGCAGCCAAGTCGGGACAGGCTGGGGTGGGGAGGGAAACACTGAAGCTTTCTTT.

The chain links TRBV10-3 to TRBJ2-3; a possible D gene is TRBD2 (5 bases). Germline lookup yields CDR1 ENHRY and CDR2 SYGVKD. CDR3 size: 15 residues. V was cut by 7 bases and J by 1 base, with 15 bases left in between. CDR3 nucleotide sequence: TGTGCCATCATGACTGGGTGGGGAGGCACAGATACGCAGTATTTT. Translated: CAIMTGWGGTDTQYF.

The chain employs TRBV5-5 and TRBJ2-1; D may be TRBD2 (6 bases). Per the germline V gene, CDR1 is SGHKS and CDR2 is YYEKEE (reference sequence). The ends were cut back, 6 bases at V and 5 bases at J, with 24 bases in the middle. The CDR3 covers 17 residues. In DNA, the CDR3 is TGTGCCAGCATACCCCGGTTGGCGGGATCCGAGAACAATGAGCAGTTCTTC. This encodes CASIPRLAGSENNEQFF.

This clone was counted only a few times. The J gene is TRBJ2-1, the V gene TRBV6-1; TRBD2 is a possible D gene (5 bases). This CDR3 region has 17 residues. The germline V and J ends were trimmed by 4 bases and 0 bases, with 16 bases remaining between them. The germline gives CDR1 MNHNS, CDR2 SASEGT. Written as DNA, the CDR3 is TGTGCCAGCAGTGCGCGGGTTATGGGTAACTCCTACAATGAGCAGTTCTTC. It translates to CASSARVMGNSYNEQFF.

This clone has just one count. The chain uses TRBV11-2 and TRBJ2-3, with a possible D match to TRBD1 (6 bases). Per the germline V gene, CDR1 is SGHAT and CDR2 is FQNNGV. This CDR3 comprises 13 residues. The V gene lost 0 bases and the J gene lost 8 bases, with 9 bases spanning the gap. CDR3 DNA: TGTGCCAGCAGCTTAGAAGGGGGTGGTACGCAGTATTTT. Its protein is CASSLEGGGTQYF. Full variable domain (outside the CDR3, taken from reference TRBV11-2 and TRBJ2-3): EAGVAQSPRYKIIEKRQSVAFWCNPISGHATLYWYQQILGQGPKLLIQFQNNGVVDDSQLPKDRFSAERLKGVDSTLKIQPAKLEDSAVYLCASSLEGGGTQYFGPGTRLTVL.